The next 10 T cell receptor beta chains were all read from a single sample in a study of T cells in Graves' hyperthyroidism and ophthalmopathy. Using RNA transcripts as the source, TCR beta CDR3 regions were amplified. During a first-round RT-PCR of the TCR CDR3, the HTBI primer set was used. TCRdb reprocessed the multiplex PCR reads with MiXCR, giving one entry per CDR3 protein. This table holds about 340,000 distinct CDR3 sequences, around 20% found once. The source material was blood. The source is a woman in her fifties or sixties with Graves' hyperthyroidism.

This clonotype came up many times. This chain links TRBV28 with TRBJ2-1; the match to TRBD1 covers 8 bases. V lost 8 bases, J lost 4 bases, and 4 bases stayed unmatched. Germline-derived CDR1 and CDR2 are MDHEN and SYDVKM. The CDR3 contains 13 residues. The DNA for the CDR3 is TGTGCCAGCGACAGGGGCTCTTACAATGAGCAGTTCTTC. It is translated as CASDRGSYNEQFF.

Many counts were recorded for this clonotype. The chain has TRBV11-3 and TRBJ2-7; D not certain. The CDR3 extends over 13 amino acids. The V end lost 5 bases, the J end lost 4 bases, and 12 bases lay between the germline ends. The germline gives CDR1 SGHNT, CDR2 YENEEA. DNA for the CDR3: TGTGCCAGCAGCCACACCCCCCTTTACGAGCAGTACTTC. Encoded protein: CASSHTPLYEQYF.

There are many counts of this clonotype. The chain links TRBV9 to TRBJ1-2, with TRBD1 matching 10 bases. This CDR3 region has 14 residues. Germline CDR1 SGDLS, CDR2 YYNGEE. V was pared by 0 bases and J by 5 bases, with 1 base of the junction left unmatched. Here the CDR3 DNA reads TGTGCCAGCAGCGTAGCGGGACAGGGGTATGGCTACACCTTC. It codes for CASSVAGQGYGYTF.

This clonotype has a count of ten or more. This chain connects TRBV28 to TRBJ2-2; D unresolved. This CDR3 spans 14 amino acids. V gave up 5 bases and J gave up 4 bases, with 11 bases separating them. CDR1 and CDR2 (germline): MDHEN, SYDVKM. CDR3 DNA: TGTGCCAGCAGTCCTGCCACGACCACCGGGGAGCTGTTTTTT. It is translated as CASSPATTTGELFF.

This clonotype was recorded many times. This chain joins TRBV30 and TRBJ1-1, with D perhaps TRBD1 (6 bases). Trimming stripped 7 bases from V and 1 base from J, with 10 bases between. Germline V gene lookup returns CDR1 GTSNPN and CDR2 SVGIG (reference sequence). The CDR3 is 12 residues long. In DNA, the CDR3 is TGTGCCTCCATGACAGGGAACACTGAAGCTTTCTTT. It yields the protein CASMTGNTEAFF.

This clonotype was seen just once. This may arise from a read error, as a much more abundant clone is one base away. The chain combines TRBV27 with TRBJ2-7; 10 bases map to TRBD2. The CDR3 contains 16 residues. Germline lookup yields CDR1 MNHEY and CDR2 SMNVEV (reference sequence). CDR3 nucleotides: TGTGCCAGCAGTTTATCGTGGTCTAGCGGGAGAAAAGAGCAGCACTTC. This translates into CASSLSWSSGRKEQHF.

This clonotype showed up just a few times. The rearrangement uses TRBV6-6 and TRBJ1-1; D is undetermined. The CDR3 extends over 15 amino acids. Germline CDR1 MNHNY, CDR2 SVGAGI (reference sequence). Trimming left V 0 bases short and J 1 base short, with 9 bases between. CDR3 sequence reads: CASSYSNNGNTEAFF. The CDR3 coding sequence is TGTGCCAGCAGTTACTCGAATAACGGGAACACTGAAGCTTTCTTT.

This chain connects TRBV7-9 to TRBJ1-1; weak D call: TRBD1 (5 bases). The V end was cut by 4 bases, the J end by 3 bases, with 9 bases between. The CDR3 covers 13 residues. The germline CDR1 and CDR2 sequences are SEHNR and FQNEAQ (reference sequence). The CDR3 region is CASSSQGYTEAFF. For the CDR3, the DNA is TGTGCCAGCAGCTCTCAGGGATACACTGAAGCTTTCTTT.

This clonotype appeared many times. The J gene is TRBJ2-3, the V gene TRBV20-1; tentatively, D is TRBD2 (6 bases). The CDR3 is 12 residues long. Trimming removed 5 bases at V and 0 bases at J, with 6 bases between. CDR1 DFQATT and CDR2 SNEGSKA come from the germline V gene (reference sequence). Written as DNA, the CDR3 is TGCAGTGCTCGGGAGAGCACAGATACGCAGTATTTT. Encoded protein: CSARESTDTQYF.

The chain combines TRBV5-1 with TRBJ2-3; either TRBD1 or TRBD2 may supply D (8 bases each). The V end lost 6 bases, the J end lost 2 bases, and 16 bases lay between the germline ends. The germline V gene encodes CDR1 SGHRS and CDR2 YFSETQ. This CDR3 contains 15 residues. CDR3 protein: CASKLAGQATDTQYF. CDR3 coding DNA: TGCGCCAGCAAATTAGCGGGACAGGCCACAGATACGCAGTATTTT.